This T cell receptor (beta chain) derives from a study of Ad26.COV2.S vaccination and SARS-CoV-2 variants. Sequencing was performed with immunoSEQ multiplex PCR; in TCRdb, only in-frame clones are kept and a portion is missing. The repertoire has roughly 250,000 clones, approximately 88% of them found once; the top ten carry 2.5% to 3.5%. This clone has just one count. Germline lookup yields CDR1 SGHAT and CDR2 FQNNGV. V gave up 4 bases and J gave up 1 base; unmatched junction bases: 4. The CDR3 loop spans 16 amino acids. Sample treatment: around 19 received Ad26.COV2.S at low or high dose, single or two shots; about five received placebo; per-sample allocation not given. Day 63 following the first vaccine or placebo injection was when the samples were taken.

The sequence was obtained from a person aged 18-65 years who received the Ad26.COV2.S COVID-19 vaccine or a placebo. The chain is built from TRBV11-2 and TRBJ2-3; 11 bases fit TRBD2. This sample comprised peripheral blood, obtained in a trial of Ad26.COV2.S vaccine versus placebo. The CDR3: CASSSLAGGRTDTQYF. CDR3 DNA sequence: TGTGCCAGCAGCTCTCTAGCGGGGGGCCGCACAGATACGCAGTATTTT.